The 6 T cell receptor beta chains below all came from one sample that was sequenced in a study of response to subunit inactivated influenza vaccine. TCRdb ran MiXCR on the RT-PCR reads and lists one entry per CDR3 protein. Here the sample spans 750,000 to 850,000 distinct CDR3 sequences, approximately 17% being singletons. The starting material was PBMCs from blood, obtained roughly 5 days after vaccination. The receptors come from a man aged 50-59 years who received an inactivated influenza vaccine.

This clonotype occurred a few times. The chain combines TRBV20-1 with TRBJ2-5; D ambiguous. V shed 3 bases and J shed 1 base, with 9 bases lying between them. Germline V lookup: CDR1 DFQATT, CDR2 SNEGSKA (reference sequence). There are 13 residues in the CDR3. The DNA for the CDR3 is TGCAGTGCTAGGGCGAACCTCCAAGAGACCCAGTACTTC. It is translated as CSARANLQETQYF.

There are many counts of this clonotype. The rearrangement uses TRBV12-3 or TRBV12-4 and TRBJ2-7, with 7 nucleotides matching TRBD1. Trimming removed 4 bases from V and 0 bases from J; junction bases left unmatched: 3. The CDR3 totals 14 residues. The CDR3 bases are TGTGCCAGCAGTTATTGGGACAGCTCCTACGAGCAGTACTTC. The encoded protein is CASSYWDSSYEQYF.

Regarding this clonotype: A clone one base away is much larger, so this may be a read error. V gene TRBV28 combines with J gene TRBJ2-1; a weak D match, TRBD2 (6 bases). CDR1 is MDHEN and CDR2 is SYDVKM in the germline V gene. This CDR3 has 15 residues. CDR3 region: CGSSPGTWWGGEQFF. In DNA form, the CDR3 reads TGTGGCAGCAGTCCCGGGACTTGGTGGGGTGGTGAGCAGTTCTTC.

The CDR3 DNA is TGTGCCAGCAGAGCGACAGGGAGATTCTATAATTCACCCCTCCACTTT. This sequence encodes CASRATGRFYNSPLHF. This rearrangement joins TRBV12-3 or TRBV12-4 to TRBJ1-6; 7 nucleotides align to TRBD1. This CDR3 contains 16 residues. The V segment lost 6 bases and the J segment 3 bases; nucleotides outside the gene matches: 8.

This clonotype came up a few times. The chain employs TRBV7-9 and TRBJ2-4, with 16 positions matching TRBD2. With 4 bases clipped from V and 7 bases from J, the junction kept 7 bases outside the gene matches. Germline V lookup: CDR1 SEHNR, CDR2 FQNEAQ (reference sequence). The CDR3 totals 17 residues. This CDR3 reads CASSSGLAGGPRNIQYF. CDR3 DNA sequence: TGTGCCAGCAGCTCGGGACTAGCGGGGGGGCCGAGGAACATTCAGTACTTC. The entire variable domain, with the rest obtained from reference TRBV7-9 and TRBJ2-4, is as follows: DTGVSQNPRHKITKRGQNVTFRCDPISEHNRLYWYRQTLGQGPEFLTYFQNEAQLEKSRLLSDRFSAERPKGSFSTLEIQRTEQGDSAMYLCASSSGLAGGPRNIQYFGAGTRLSVL.

Of note for this clonotype: One junction end disagrees with the germline gene, perhaps due to a read error. The genes are TRBV5-5 and TRBJ2-2; 10 bases map to TRBD2. The CDR3 runs to 18 residues. Germline CDR1 reads SGHKS; CDR2 reads YYEKEE (reference sequence). The CDR3 loop reads CASSSDAVLAGAVGELSF. For the CDR3, the DNA is TGTGCCAGCAGCTCTGACGCAGTTCTAGCGGGAGCGGTCGGGGAGCTGTCTTTT.